The clone carrying this T cell receptor (beta chain) was recorded at least ten times. Its antigen is unidentified. TCR beta CDR3 regions were amplified from RNA transcripts. During a first-round RT-PCR of the TCR CDR3, the HTBI primer set was used. TCRdb analysed the multiplex PCR reads with MiXCR anew, one entry per CDR3 protein. The table lists 400,000 to 450,000 distinct CDR3 sequences, about 15% of them singletons, with around 13% in the top ten. This entry is derived from a study of T cells in Graves' hyperthyroidism and ophthalmopathy. General study points: Most thyroid clonotypes that were expanded above 0.001 also turned up in blood.

Uncontrolled infection, other autoimmune disease, pregnancy or lactation excluded patients. Out of less than 12 ml of fresh peripheral blood came the PBMCs. The sample taken for sequencing was blood. This sequence was found in a man aged 18 to 30 with Graves' ophthalmopathy.

The CDR3 region has the DNA TGTGCCAGCACATTGGCGGGGGCCCACCAAGAGACCCAGTACTTC. It specifies CASTLAGAHQETQYF. The gene calls are TRBV2 and TRBJ2-5; TRBD2 might be the D (7 bases). There are 15 residues in the CDR3. The V end was cut by 7 bases, the J end by 0 bases, with 15 bases between. In germline, CDR1 is SNHLY, CDR2 FYNNEI. The full variable domain, in which reference TRBV2 and TRBJ2-5 provide the parts outside the CDR3, is EPEVTQTPSHQVTQMGQEVILRCVPISNHLYFYWYRQILGQKVEFLVSFYNNEISEKSEIFDDQFSVERPDGSNFTLKIRSTKLEDSAMYFCASTLAGAHQETQYFGPGTRLLVL.